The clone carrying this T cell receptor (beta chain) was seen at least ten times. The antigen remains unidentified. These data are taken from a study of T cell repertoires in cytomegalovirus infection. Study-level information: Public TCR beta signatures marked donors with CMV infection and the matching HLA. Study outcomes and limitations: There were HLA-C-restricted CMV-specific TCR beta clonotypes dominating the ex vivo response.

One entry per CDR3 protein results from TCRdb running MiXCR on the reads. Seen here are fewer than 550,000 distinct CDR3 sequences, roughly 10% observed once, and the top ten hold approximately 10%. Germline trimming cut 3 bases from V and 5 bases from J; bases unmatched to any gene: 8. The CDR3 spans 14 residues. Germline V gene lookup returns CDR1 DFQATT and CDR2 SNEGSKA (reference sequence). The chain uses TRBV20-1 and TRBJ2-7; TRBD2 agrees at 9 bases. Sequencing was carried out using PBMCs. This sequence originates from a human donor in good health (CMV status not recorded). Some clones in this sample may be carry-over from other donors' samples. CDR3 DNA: TGCAGTGCTAGGATAGCGGGAGTCACCAACGAGCAGTACTTC. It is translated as CSARIAGVTNEQYF.